This TCR beta chain comes out of a study of graft-versus-host responses after intestinal transplantation (dated by TCRdb to about 2021). In terms of the full investigation: Multivisceral, liver-intestinal, or isolated intestinal transplants were received by the recipients. Every recipient was given anti-thymocyte globulin induction, then maintenance tacrolimus and steroids for around three years. Bulk TCR-beta CDR3 sequencing was used to track graft-versus-host and host-versus-graft alloreactive T cell clones in the graft, circulation and bone marrow after intestinal transplantation. To identify alloreactive clones, pre-transplant mixed lymphocyte reaction products were sequenced and compared with unstimulated pre-transplant donor and recipient T cells. The cohort enrolled some 23 intestinal transplant recipients including one retransplant, and a few patients lacking pretransplant specimens were excluded. A peak of at least 4% donor T cells among recipient peripheral blood mononuclear cells was the definition used for donor T cell macrochimerism. Rather than being sequenced by the commercial service, samples from a few later patients were sequenced in-house on an Illumina MiSeq and processed with MiXCR.

The method behind the library was the immunoSEQ multiplex PCR assay. For most patients, high-throughput TCR-beta CDR3 sequencing of genomic DNA was performed by Adaptive Biotechnologies. As for the original processing: Adaptive's ImmunoSEQ software supplied the TCR sequencing data for around 19 patients, while MiXCR and VDJtools were used to process a few other patients. CDR3 nucleotide sequences shared between donor and recipient were removed because their origin could not be assigned. At least 2-fold expansion over unstimulated cells and a minimum CFSE-low frequency of 0.002% (template counts) or 0.001% (read counts) were required for clones to be classified as alloreactive. Clones detected in sequenced pre-transplant spleen, lymph node, or MLR CFSE-low populations of the donor or recipient were defined as mappable. Cumulative frequency of alloreactive clones was calculated as a percentage of all sequences weighted by copy number. TCRdb holds this immuneACCESS table with in-frame rearrangements only. Some clones are missing; in checked studies, unresolved V genes explain under half, and the rest has no known cause. The V and J calls and the clone size are those of that table, but D and trimming were determined from the DNA. Counted in this sample were 25,000 to 30,000 clones; 90% to 95% of them appeared once. The ten largest make up under 0.95% of the sample.

Blood samples were collected up to 4 times in the first month after transplant and then at least monthly when available. The paper's findings and limits, for the study overall: Early after transplant, declines in HvG clones were associated with peak levels of circulating GvH clones. Patients with donor T cell macrochimerism had high GvH to HvG T cell clonal ratios in their allografts. The conclusions were limited by the relatively low number and heterogeneity of the intestinal transplant patients. GvH clones turned up in recipient bone marrow, with some appearing earlier in ileal mucosa or blood, a pattern consistent with an intestinal mucosal origin.

CDR1 and CDR2 were assigned from the germline V gene (reference sequence) as LNHDA and SQIVND. After removal of 6 bases from V and 6 bases from J, the junction retains 9 bases not matched to a gene. Its CDR3 holds 15 amino acids, cysteine through phenylalanine. The only DNA kept is the CDR3, 45 bases in frame from the first base. A remark on this clone: Its antigen target is currently unknown. No per-base quality is available; no much larger clone lies one base away.

Sample: PBMCs, taken just over 29 days after intestinal transplant. This clonotype was obtained from a human patient who received an intestinal transplant, so some T cells may come from the graft donor. The V and J segments used are TRBV19 and TRBJ2-7; 12 bases in between match TRBD1. The CDR3 protein sequence reads: CASRKTGTGGSEQYF. The nucleotides are TGTGCCAGTAGAAAAACCGGGACAGGGGGCAGCGAGCAGTACTTC.